This TCR beta chain was sequenced for a study of breast tumors, draining lymph nodes, adjacent tissues. Study-wide findings and caveats: Tumors had less TCR diversity than lymph nodes, more than nontumor tissue.

Breast cancer patients provided tissue from their axillary draining lymph nodes. TCRdb passed the multiplex PCR reads through MiXCR, listing each CDR3 protein once. The table has about 89,000 distinct CDR3 sequences, more than 25% seen once. This clonotype occurred many times. Its antigen is unidentified. Material: axillary lymph node tissue. The source of this sequence is a female donor with breast cancer. Some clones in this sample may be carry-over from other donors' samples.

The DNA of the CDR3 is TGCAGTGTAAGACTAGCGCTCCAAGAGACCCAGTACTTC. Residues: CSVRLALQETQYF. The chain employs TRBV20-1 and TRBJ2-5; 8 bases line up with TRBD2. Unmatched junction bases numbered 5, after V lost 7 bases and J lost 1 base. From germline, CDR1 is DFQATT and CDR2 SNEGSKA (reference sequence). The CDR3 covers 13 residues.